Below are 2 T cell receptor beta chains sequenced from a single sample in a study of CD8+ T cells in alopecia areata. Sample treatment: oral pan-JAK inhibitor, 5-10 mg twice daily. As the sequencing template, cDNA was produced by extracting RNA and reverse transcribing it. This table comes from immunoSEQ multiplex PCR, and its TCRdb copy is limited to in-frame clones, with some not included. Of about 200,000 clones listed, 60% were seen once; the top ten hold 3% to 3.5%. The material sequenced was CD4+ T cells sorted from blood, taken at week 4, from a patient treated with tofacitinib. These receptors originate from a human donor with alopecia areata.

In this sample, this clone turned up a few times. The rearrangement joins TRBV29-1 to TRBJ2-4, with 8 bases fitting TRBD1. Germline V gene data show CDR1 as SQVTM and CDR2 as ANQGSEA. J was trimmed by 5 bases and V by 6 bases; bases with no gene match: 6. CDR3 length: 13 residues. DNA for the CDR3: TGCAGCGTACAGGGGACAGGCCAAAACATTCAGTACTTC. This translates into CSVQGTGQNIQYF.

V usage is TRBV10-3 and J usage is TRBJ1-2; possible D gene TRBD1, 6 bases. The CDR3 length is 14 residues. The V end was cut by 0 bases, the J end by 6 bases, with 11 bases between. Germline CDR1 and CDR2: ENHRY and SYGVKD. Here the CDR3 DNA reads TGTGCCATCAGTGAGTCAGGGGGAATGGATGGCTACACCTTC. Amino acids: CAISESGGMDGYTF.